This entry lists 32 T cell receptor beta chains sequenced from one sample in a study of identifying expanded T cells in peripheral blood. Generated by immunoSEQ multiplex PCR, the TCRdb table keeps only in-frame clones and is missing some. The sample records approximately 100,000 clones, more than 85% being singletons. Material for sequencing was blood. Source of these receptors: a person between 18 and 75 years old in good health.

The rearrangement uses TRBV7-2 and TRBJ2-5, with D unresolved. The CDR3 contains 13 residues. V lost 5 bases and J 0 bases, leaving 7 bases between the germline ends. The germline gives CDR1 SGHTA, CDR2 FQGNSA. The CDR3: CASSPPNQETQYF. In DNA form, the CDR3 reads TGTGCCAGCAGCCCCCCCAACCAAGAGACCCAGTACTTC. The full variable domain, its missing parts supplied by reference TRBV7-2 and TRBJ2-5, is GAGVSQSPSNKVTEKGKDVELRCDPISGHTALYWYRQSLGQGLEFLIYFQGNSAPDKSGLPSDRFSAERTGGSVSTLTIQRTQQEDSAVYLCASSPPNQETQYFGPGTRLLVL.

This chain connects TRBV5-1 to TRBJ2-3, with D uncertain. There are 14 residues in the CDR3. Trimming removed 2 bases from V and 5 bases from J, with 12 bases in between. The germline V gene has CDR1 SGHRS and CDR2 YFSETQ. The CDR3: CASSFIALQDTQYF. The DNA of the CDR3 is TGCGCCAGCAGCTTCATAGCACTACAAGATACGCAGTATTTT.

The rearrangement uses TRBV6-5 and TRBJ1-1, with no clear D. The CDR3 spans 13 residues. Germline V gene sequence: CDR1 MNHEY, CDR2 SVGAGI. Trimming pared 1 base from V and 11 bases from J, leaving 14 bases between. The CDR3 coding sequence is TGTGCCAGCAGTTACTTAGACATGCTCGACGCTTTCTTT. Its protein is CASSYLDMLDAFF.

Worth noting for this clone: The same CDR3 can be traced to other DNA sequences in this sample. V is TRBV28 and J is TRBJ1-2, with D perhaps TRBD1 (5 bases). Germline values: CDR1 MDHEN, CDR2 SYDVKM. The CDR3 runs to 13 residues. V was cut by 3 bases and J by 8 bases, with 13 bases left in between. The CDR3, as DNA: TGTGCCAGCAGTTTGCAGGGCCCCTACGGCTACACCTTC. It specifies CASSLQGPYGYTF.

The V gene is TRBV29-1, the J gene TRBJ1-2, with 12 bases matching TRBD1. From germline, CDR1 is SQVTM and CDR2 ANQGSEA. The length of the CDR3 is 14 residues. J gave up 5 bases and V 7 bases, and 8 bases lay outside the gene matches. The CDR3 region has the DNA TGCAGCGGGGGGGGACAGGGGGCTGGGTATGGCTACACCTTC. This sequence encodes CSGGGQGAGYGYTF.

A single count supports this clone. Germline is not matched at one junction end, which may reflect a read error. V gene TRBV7-2 combines with J gene TRBJ1-1; 7 positions agree with TRBD1. The CDR3 loop spans 15 amino acids. Germline lookup yields CDR1 SGHTA and CDR2 FQGNSA. CDR3: CASNLEPGGYTEAFF. As DNA, the CDR3 is TGTGCCAGCAACTTAGAGCCAGGGGGTTATACTGAAGCTTTCTTT.

This clone was seen a handful of times. The CDR3, as DNA: TGTGCCAGCAGCTTAGGGGGTGATGGCTACACCTTC. Residues: CASSLGGDGYTF. J is TRBJ1-2 and V is TRBV11-3; unclear D gene. Germline assignment: CDR1 SGHNT and CDR2 YENEEA. V was clipped by 1 base and J by 6 bases, with 6 bases between them. The CDR3 length is 12 residues.

The genes are TRBV7-2 and TRBJ2-3, with 8 bases identical to TRBD2. The junction had 11 bases not matched to a gene; V was cut back by 5 bases and J by 7 bases. From germline, CDR1 is SGHTA and CDR2 FQGNSA. CDR3 length: 15 amino acids. CDR3 sequence (DNA): TGTGCCAGCAGCCGTCCGGGACTAGGGGTTTATACGCAGTATTTT. Residues: CASSRPGLGVYTQYF.

The CDR3 sequence is CATSRDLGSYNEQFF. CDR3 nucleotide sequence: TGTGCCACCAGCAGAGATTTGGGGTCCTACAATGAGCAGTTCTTC. This chain links TRBV15 with TRBJ2-1; D remains ambiguous. Germline V gene sequence: CDR1 LNHNV, CDR2 YYDKDF (reference sequence). V was trimmed by 0 bases and J by 1 base, leaving 7 bases between them. The CDR3 covers 15 residues.

This sequence joins TRBV5-8 and TRBJ1-1; 7 nucleotides agree with TRBD1. Germline-derived CDR1 and CDR2 are SGHTS and YDEGEE. This CDR3 contains 14 residues. V lost 4 bases, J lost 5 bases, and 8 bases stayed unmatched. In nucleotides, the CDR3 is TGTGCCAGCAGCGTGACAGGGAAGGGGACTGAAGCTTTCTTT. As protein: CASSVTGKGTEAFF.

CDR3 sequence reads: CASSHPLGRGLRVSGNTIYF. The DNA of the CDR3 is TGCGCCAGCAGCCATCCACTGGGCAGGGGGCTAAGGGTCTCTGGAAACACCATATATTTT. This chain joins TRBV4-1 and TRBJ1-3; 8 bases line up with TRBD1. V gave up 3 bases and J gave up 0 bases; unmatched junction bases: 16. In germline, CDR1 is MGHRA, CDR2 YSYEKL. The CDR3 has 20 residues.

This clone was seen only a few times. The same CDR3 can be traced to other DNA sequences in this sample. This chain connects TRBV28 to TRBJ1-2; a possible D gene is TRBD1 (6 bases). CDR1 MDHEN and CDR2 SYDVKM come from the germline V gene. The V and J ends lost 5 bases and 4 bases respectively, with 11 bases between them. CDR3 length: 13 residues. The DNA for the CDR3 is TGTGCCAGCAGTCTACAGGGCCCCTATGGCTACACCTTC. Its translation is CASSLQGPYGYTF.

V gene TRBV6-5 combines with J gene TRBJ2-2; D may be TRBD2 (6 bases). Trimming took 6 bases from V and 5 from J, leaving 10 bases between them. The CDR3 sequence is 13 residues long. Germline-derived CDR1 and CDR2 are MNHEY and SVGAGI. The CDR3 nucleotides read TGTGCCAGCAGCGCCCGGGGGACCGGGGAGCTGTTTTTT. Protein product: CASSARGTGELFF.

This clone was recorded a few times. The V call is TRBV2, the J call TRBJ2-7; D ambiguous. The CDR3 consists of 17 residues. Trimming removed 1 base from V and 0 bases from J, with 16 bases in between. CDR1 SNHLY and CDR2 FYNNEI come from the germline V gene. The DNA for the CDR3 is TGTGCCAGCAGTGAAGGAGGTCTCTACCTTAGCTCCTACGAGCAGTACTTC. Protein: CASSEGGLYLSSYEQYF.

This clone was observed a handful of times. The genes are TRBV2 and TRBJ1-6; D unresolved. This CDR3 is 13 amino acids long. Trimming removed 4 bases from V and 14 bases from J, with 15 bases in between. Germline V CDR1 and CDR2: SNHLY, FYNNEI. The CDR3, as DNA: TGTGCCAGCAGTGCCGGTGAGGGAAGGGCCCTCCACTTT. Encoded protein: CASSAGEGRALHF.

CDR3 sequence reads: CASSLVLRGYGYTF. The CDR3 DNA follows: TGTGCCAGCAGCTTAGTATTGAGGGGCTATGGCTACACCTTC. The chain joins TRBV7-9 to TRBJ1-2, with D possibly being TRBD1 (5 bases). CDR1 and CDR2 (germline): SEHNR, FQNEAQ (reference sequence). This CDR3 comprises 14 residues. Trimming cost V 1 base and J 4 bases, with 10 bases left between them.

V gene TRBV7-2 combines with J gene TRBJ1-4; D is perhaps TRBD1 (6 bases). This CDR3 has 15 amino acids. Germline-derived CDR1 and CDR2 are SGHTA and FQGNSA. The V and J ends lost 5 bases and 8 bases respectively, with 18 bases between them. CDR3 sequence reads: CASSRGQGNREKLFF. CDR3 DNA sequence: TGTGCCAGCAGCCGCGGGCAGGGGAATCGGGAAAAACTGTTTTTT.

The chain combines TRBV27 with TRBJ1-2, with 9 bases that match TRBD1. The CDR3 is 14 residues long. The V and J ends lost 5 bases and 4 bases, in that order; junction bases with no gene match: 5. In germline, CDR1 is MNHEY, CDR2 SMNVEV (reference sequence). The CDR3 protein is CASSSGTGFYGYTF. CDR3 DNA: TGTGCCAGCAGTAGCGGGACAGGGTTCTATGGCTACACCTTC.

This chain links TRBV4-3 with TRBJ2-2; D is uncertain. V was pared by 3 bases and J by 0 bases, with 8 bases between. Looked up from germline, CDR1 is LGHNA and CDR2 is YSLEER. This CDR3 spans 15 amino acids. The CDR3 is CASSHIWPNTGELFF. In DNA form, the CDR3 reads TGCGCCAGCAGCCACATCTGGCCGAACACCGGGGAGCTGTTTTTT.

The chain carries TRBV5-1 and TRBJ2-1, with 10 bases matching TRBD1. This CDR3 is built from 16 residues. From germline, CDR1 is SGHRS and CDR2 YFSETQ. J lost 6 bases, V lost 5 bases, and 11 bases had no gene match. The CDR3 DNA is TGCGCCAGCAGAAAACAAGGACAGGGGGTGTTCAATGAGCAGTTCTTC. It translates to CASRKQGQGVFNEQFF.

This rearrangement joins TRBV5-6 to TRBJ2-3; D is possibly TRBD2 (6 bases). The germline V gene encodes CDR1 SGHDT and CDR2 YYEEEE. Trimming pared 0 bases from V and 0 bases from J, leaving 11 bases between. CDR3 length equals 16 residues. In DNA form, the CDR3 reads TGTGCCAGCAGCTTGGCGGGAGCACCCAGCACAGATACGCAGTATTTT. Translating it yields CASSLAGAPSTDTQYF.

CDR3 nucleotide sequence: TGTGCCAGCAGTGATGGACAGGGTGGTAGTCCCGGGGAGCTGTTTTTT. This sequence encodes CASSDGQGGSPGELFF. The chain joins TRBV6-1 to TRBJ2-2; 8 bases line up with TRBD1. The V and J ends lost 3 bases and 6 bases, in that order; junction bases with no gene match: 9. Germline CDR1 is MNHNS and CDR2 is SASEGT. This CDR3 comprises 16 residues.

The genes are TRBV6-6 and TRBJ2-7; 10 positions agree with TRBD1. The CDR3 consists of 16 residues. Germline values: CDR1 MNHNY, CDR2 SVGAGI (reference sequence). The V gene end was trimmed by 7 bases and the J gene end by 5 bases; junction bases not matched to a gene: 14. DNA of the CDR3: TGTGCCAGCACCAAATTCCCCGGGACAGGGGCTGACGAGCAGTACTTC. It translates to CASTKFPGTGADEQYF.

The chain carries TRBV18 and TRBJ1-5; tentatively, D is TRBD1 (6 bases). This CDR3 region has 12 residues. Germline CDR1 is KGHSH and CDR2 is LQKENI. V was cut by 4 bases and J by 11 bases, with 12 bases left in between. Here the CDR3 DNA reads TGTGCCAGCTCACTCGAACAGGGAACCCAGCATTTT. This gives the protein CASSLEQGTQHF.

V is TRBV2 and J is TRBJ2-5; D uncertain. The CDR3 covers 12 residues. V lost 4 bases, J lost 7 bases, and 10 bases lay in between. Germline V gene lookup returns CDR1 SNHLY and CDR2 FYNNEI. CDR3 DNA sequence: TGTGCCAGCAGTGGAGCCAAATGGACCCAGTACTTC. The encoded protein is CASSGAKWTQYF.

The chain recombines TRBV6-5 with TRBJ2-7, with 7 bases aligning to TRBD2. CDR3 length: 13 residues. CDR1 and CDR2 (germline): MNHEY, SVGAGI. J lost 2 bases, V lost 8 bases, and 6 bases had no gene match. Written as DNA, the CDR3 is TGTGCCAGCCTGGGCGGGGGACCCTACGAGCAGTACTTC. Translated: CASLGGGPYEQYF.

The CDR3 DNA reads as TGTGCCAGCAGACCCGGAGGGGTCGGGGGGACTGAAGCTTTCTTT. Amino acids: CASRPGGVGGTEAFF. The gene calls are TRBV6-6 and TRBJ1-1; D might be TRBD1 (5 bases). Trimming took off 6 bases at V and 5 bases at J, with 19 bases between the two ends. The length of the CDR3 is 15 residues. CDR1 is MNHNY and CDR2 is SVGAGI in the germline V gene (reference sequence).

This clone has a handful of counts. The junction differs from germline at one of its ends, possibly a read error. The chain carries TRBV18 and TRBJ1-3; the match to TRBD1 covers 10 bases. Per the germline V gene, CDR1 is KGHSH and CDR2 is LQKENI. The CDR3 contains 13 residues. The CDR3 protein is CASSPNPRDRGHF. The CDR3 nucleotides read TGTGCCAGCTCACCAAACCCCCGGGACAGGGGACATTTT. Full variable domain (missing parts from reference TRBV18 and TRBJ1-3): NAGVMQNPRHLVRRRGQEARLRCSPMKGHSHVYWYRQLPEEGLKFMVYLQKENIIDESGMPKERFSAEFPKEGPSILRIQQVVRGDSAAYFCASSPNPRDRGHFGEGSWLTVV.

Only a few counts were recorded for this clone. V is TRBV7-2 and J is TRBJ1-1, with D hard to call. This CDR3 comprises 15 residues. Germline lookup yields CDR1 SGHTA and CDR2 FQGNSA. V lost 6 bases and J lost 1, with 15 bases in between. Here the CDR3 reads CASRWSAVQNTEAFF. CDR3 DNA: TGTGCCAGCAGATGGTCGGCCGTTCAGAACACTGAAGCTTTCTTT.

The rearrangement joins TRBV18 to TRBJ1-5, with D uncertain. This CDR3 has 13 amino acids. Trimming removed 1 base at V and 5 bases at J, with 6 bases between. Germline loops: CDR1 KGHSH, CDR2 LQKENI. The CDR3 DNA sequence: TGTGCCAGCTCACCACGGTCCGATCAGCCCCAGCATTTT. Translation: CASSPRSDQPQHF.

The rearrangement uses TRBV11-2 and TRBJ1-1, with D unclear. Between the trimmed V and J ends, which lost 3 bases and 1 base, there was a span of 6 bases. CDR1 is SGHAT and CDR2 is FQNNGV in the germline V gene. The CDR3 has 13 amino acids. The CDR3 bases are TGTGCCAGCAGCTTGGAGCGGAACACTGAAGCTTTCTTT. Amino acids: CASSLERNTEAFF.

This clone was seen only once. The V call is TRBV9, the J call TRBJ2-1; TRBD2 matches at 7 bases. CDR1 SGDLS and CDR2 YYNGEE come from the germline V gene. The trim removed 9 bases at V and 5 bases at J, leaving 5 bases unmatched. The CDR3 is 12 amino acids. CDR3 sequence reads: CATGTINNEQFF. CDR3 nucleotides: TGTGCCACCGGGACTATAAACAATGAGCAGTTCTTC.